These T cell receptor beta chains were read from a single sample in a study of T cell repertoires in aging, cancer and after chemotherapy. TCRdb ran MiXCR on the multiplex PCR reads and lists one entry per CDR3 protein. The sample has around 10,000 distinct CDR3 sequences, approximately 32% seen once. The sequenced sample consisted of blood. The receptors shown here come from a human donor in good health. The donor label of this sample is uncertain. Both conserved end residues are part of each CDR3. A D gene is named only where the DNA matches it firmly. Expanded clones get a size class; other rows say once, few or many, or leave the size out.

v_gene,j_gene,abundance,d_gene,CDR3aa,CDR3nt
TRBV12-3/TRBV12-4,TRBJ2-5,few,NA,CASSLVSETQYF,TGTGCCAGCAGTTTAGTTTCAGAGACCCAGTACTTC
TRBV6-5,TRBJ2-6,medium-sized,NA,CASSYAAAGANVLTF,TGTGCCAGCAGTTACGCGGCGGCGGGGGCCAACGTCCTGACTTTC
TRBV19,TRBJ1-2,few,NA,CASSLWIGLGYTF,TGTGCCAGTAGCCTTTGGATCGGATTGGGCTACACCTTC
TRBV6-1,TRBJ2-7,few,NA,CASSTDWKQYF,TGTGCCAGCAGTACGGACTGGAAGCAGTACTTC
TRBV29-1,TRBJ2-5,medium-sized,NA,CSVAGSYQETQYF,TGCAGCGTGGCAGGTTCTTACCAAGAGACCCAGTACTTC
TRBV6-2/TRBV6-3,TRBJ1-2,NA,NA,CASSGQGTRNYGYTF,TGTGCCAGCAGTGGGCAGGGGACGCGAAACTATGGCTACACCTTC
TRBV6-1,TRBJ2-2,NA,TRBD1,CASQDGQGDTGELFF,TGTGCCAGCCAGGACGGACAGGGGGACACCGGGGAGCTGTTTTTT
TRBV4-1,TRBJ2-2,NA,NA,CASSQRGSETGELFF,TGCGCCAGCAGCCAAAGGGGGTCGGAAACCGGGGAGCTGTTTTTT
TRBV24-1,TRBJ1-4,NA,NA,CATSEGGNEKLFF,TGTGCCACCAGTGAGGGGGGCAACGAAAAACTGTTTTTT
TRBV27,TRBJ1-4,NA,NA,CASGAFSDEKLFF,TGTGCCAGCGGGGCCTTCTCGGATGAAAAACTGTTTTTT
TRBV19,TRBJ2-1,NA,TRBD2,CASTPSSRGVQQFF,TGTGCCAGTACCCCCTCTTCCCGGGGGGTCCAGCAGTTCTTC
TRBV15,TRBJ2-2,large,TRBD1,CATKDRDTGELFF,TGTGCCACCAAGGACAGGGACACCGGGGAGCTGTTTTTT
TRBV20-1,TRBJ2-7,NA,TRBD2,CSARGASGSPQISEQYF,TGCAGTGCTAGAGGGGCGAGCGGGAGCCCTCAGATTTCCGAGCAGTACTTC
TRBV19,TRBJ1-3,few,NA,CASNFGTSARSGNTIYF,TGTGCCAGTAACTTCGGGACGTCGGCCCGCTCTGGAAACACCATATATTTT
TRBV5-4,TRBJ2-5,few,NA,CASSLGAEETQYF,TGTGCCAGCAGCCTCGGGGCCGAAGAGACCCAGTACTTC
TRBV5-5,TRBJ2-7,medium-sized,NA,CASSLITSSYEQYF,TGTGCCAGCAGCTTGATCACCAGCTCCTACGAGCAGTACTTC
TRBV19,TRBJ2-7,NA,TRBD2,CASSMGARTSGTHEQYF,TGTGCCAGTAGTATGGGGGCCCGGACTAGCGGGACTCACGAGCAGTACTTC
TRBV27,TRBJ2-3,NA,NA,CASSLPASGSDTQYF,TGTGCCAGCAGTTTACCGGCCAGCGGATCAGATACGCAGTATTTT
TRBV18,TRBJ1-2,NA,NA,CASSENRDPYGYTF,TGTGCCAGCTCAGAAAACAGGGACCCCTATGGCTACACCTTC
TRBV6-5,TRBJ1-2,medium-sized,NA,CASSNREVSGYTF,TGTGCCAGCAGCAACAGGGAGGTGAGCGGCTACACCTTC
TRBV6-4,TRBJ2-7,NA,NA,CASRGTPSSYEQYF,TGTGCCAGCAGAGGGACACCGAGCTCCTACGAGCAGTACTTC
TRBV18,TRBJ2-2,NA,NA,CASSPTVLRATNTGELFF,TGTGCCAGCTCACCAACGGTGTTACGGGCAACGAACACCGGGGAGCTGTTTTTT
TRBV20-1,TRBJ1-4,NA,NA,CSARSRVGLLFF,TGCAGTGCTAGAAGCAGAGTGGGCTTACTGTTTTTT
TRBV20-1,TRBJ2-2,NA,NA,CSAQDSGVNTGELFF,TGCAGTGCCCAGGACAGCGGGGTGAACACCGGGGAGCTGTTTTTT
TRBV30,TRBJ2-3,medium-sized,NA,CAWSVLRGGTDTQYF,TGTGCCTGGAGTGTACTCAGGGGTGGAACAGATACGCAGTATTTT
TRBV5-4,TRBJ1-6,NA,NA,CASSLSGGQGSGSYNSPLHF,TGTGCCAGCAGCTTGTCTGGCGGGCAGGGTTCGGGCTCCTATAATTCACCCCTCCACTTT
TRBV12-3/TRBV12-4,TRBJ1-2,few,NA,CASSFLLSLRGYTF,TGTGCCAGCAGTTTCTTACTGAGTCTCAGAGGCTACACCTTC
TRBV12-3/TRBV12-4,TRBJ1-6,NA,NA,CASSSQVLGSSPLHF,TGTGCCAGCAGTTCGCAAGTCCTGGGGAGTTCACCCCTCCACTTT
TRBV19,TRBJ1-5,few,TRBD1,CASKRTPRQGVSSNQPQHF,TGTGCCAGTAAGCGAACCCCGCGCCAGGGGGTTTCGAGCAATCAGCCCCAGCATTTT
TRBV6-2/TRBV6-3,TRBJ2-7,NA,NA,CASGTGQGPNEQYF,TGTGCCAGCGGGACTGGGCAGGGCCCCAACGAGCAGTACTTC
TRBV20-1,TRBJ1-2,NA,NA,CSATGWVGANYGYTF,TGCAGTGCTACCGGTTGGGTCGGGGCTAACTATGGCTACACCTTC
TRBV6-5,TRBJ1-2,NA,NA,CASRSPSGRTGGYTF,TGTGCCAGCAGATCCCCCTCAGGGAGGACGGGTGGCTACACCTTC
TRBV6-1,TRBJ2-6,medium-sized,NA,CASGTRDPGANVLTF,TGTGCCAGCGGTACCAGGGACCCTGGGGCCAACGTCCTGACTTTC
TRBV19,TRBJ1-1,NA,TRBD1,CASSTGGGTEAFF,TGTGCCAGTAGTACAGGGGGAGGCACTGAAGCTTTCTTT
TRBV18,TRBJ2-5,few,TRBD1,CASSVDRAGGETQYF,TGTGCCAGCTCAGTGGACAGGGCCGGGGGAGAGACCCAGTACTTC
TRBV4-2,TRBJ1-5,few,NA,CASSLDSTKRAGNNQPQHF,TGTGCCAGCAGCCTCGATTCCACGAAGCGGGCAGGGAACAATCAGCCCCAGCATTTT
TRBV6-5,TRBJ1-3,NA,TRBD1,CASTPDRTLTGNTIYF,TGTGCCAGCACCCCGGACAGGACACTTACTGGAAACACCATATATTTT
TRBV29-1,TRBJ2-5,medium-sized,TRBD2,CSVGLGGEYQETQYF,TGCAGCGTTGGGTTGGGGGGGGAATACCAAGAGACCCAGTACTTC
TRBV27,TRBJ1-1,NA,TRBD1,CASSLRQGALPEAFF,TGTGCCAGCAGTTTAAGACAGGGGGCGCTGCCTGAAGCTTTCTTT
TRBV7-2,TRBJ1-3,NA,TRBD1,CASSPWDSQGSTIYF,TGTGCCAGCAGCCCGTGGGACAGCCAAGGAAGCACCATATATTTT
TRBV30,TRBJ2-7,few,TRBD2,CACAPGGYEQYF,TGTGCCTGTGCGCCGGGGGGCTACGAGCAGTACTTC
TRBV7-6,TRBJ2-1,NA,NA,CASSLGQINEQFF,TGTGCCAGCAGCTTAGGACAGATCAATGAGCAGTTCTTC
TRBV6-4,TRBJ2-2,few,TRBD2,CASSGLAGTGELFF,TGTGCCAGCAGTGGACTAGCGGGTACCGGGGAGCTGTTTTTT
TRBV28,TRBJ1-5,NA,NA,CASSFGRQPQHF,TGTGCCAGCAGTTTTGGGAGACAGCCCCAGCATTTT
TRBV10-1,TRBJ2-1,once,NA,CASSPGLNEQFF,TGCGCCAGCAGTCCGGGTTTGAATGAGCAGTTCTTC
TRBV13,TRBJ1-4,medium-sized,NA,CASSQPRQGTEKLFF,TGTGCCAGCAGCCAACCCCGGCAGGGTACTGAAAAACTGTTTTTT
TRBV27,TRBJ2-1,medium-sized,TRBD2,CASSPFSSGRGYNEQFF,TGTGCCAGCAGCCCTTTCAGTAGCGGGAGAGGCTACAATGAGCAGTTCTTC
TRBV12-3/TRBV12-4,TRBJ1-5,medium-sized,NA,CASSNSLTQHF,TGTGCCAGCAGTAACTCCCTCACCCAGCATTTT
TRBV27,TRBJ1-1,few,TRBD1,CASREGLTGHMNTEAFF,TGTGCCAGCAGGGAGGGGTTGACAGGGCATATGAACACTGAAGCTTTCTTT
TRBV27,TRBJ2-5,NA,NA,CASSQDPQGKVTQYF,TGTGCCAGCAGCCAAGATCCACAGGGAAAGGTGACCCAGTACTTC